Listed below are T cell receptor beta chains from one sample, sequenced in a study of T cells in Graves' hyperthyroidism and ophthalmopathy. MiXCR was run by TCRdb on the multiplex PCR reads, yielding one entry per CDR3 protein. The repertoire holds about 350,000 distinct CDR3 sequences, with 15% to 20% as singletons. Sequenced material: blood. Receptors were obtained from a woman younger than 45 with Graves' hyperthyroidism that later progressed to Graves' ophthalmopathy. CDR3s include the opening cysteine and the closing phenylalanine or tryptophan. D genes are given only for firm matches. Clone size is stated in some rows and not others, as once, few, many or a class when expanded.

-,TRBJ1-5,TRBV19,TRBD1,TGTGCCAGTAGTATGGCCGGGACAGGGGGCTTGAGCAATCAGCCCCAGCATTTT,CASSMAGTGGLSNQPQHF
few,TRBJ2-6,TRBV11-2,TRBD1,TGTGCCAGCAGCTTAGCACCGGGACAGGAGTGGACTGGGGCCAACGTCCTGACTTTC,CASSLAPGQEWTGANVLTF
many,TRBJ2-7,TRBV28,TRBD2,TGTGCCAGCAGTCATAGCGGGAGGGCCGACGAGCAGTACTTC,CASSHSGRADEQYF
many,TRBJ1-1,TRBV14,TRBD1,TGTGCCAGCAGCCAAGATGAGAGACAGGGGGCTGTCACTGAAGCTTTCTTT,CASSQDERQGAVTEAFF
many,TRBJ1-2,TRBV12-3/TRBV12-4,TRBD1,TGTGCCAGCTGGGGACAGGGCCATGGCTACACCTTC,CASWGQGHGYTF
-,TRBJ1-3,TRBV20-1,-,TGCAGTGCTAGGCAGACAGCTTTGAGAGGAAACACCATATATTTT,CSARQTALRGNTIYF
many,TRBJ2-1,TRBV5-1,TRBD2,TGCGCCAGCACCGGGACTACCAACAATGAGCAGTTCTTC,CASTGTTNNEQFF
few,TRBJ1-1,TRBV3-1,-,TGTGCCAGCAGCCAAGGTAGTGCGGGTACGGATAGGAACACTGAAGCTTTCTTT,CASSQGSAGTDRNTEAFF
many,TRBJ2-6,TRBV29-1,-,TGCAGCGTAGTCTCTGGGGCCAACGTCCTGACTTTC,CSVVSGANVLTF
many,TRBJ2-3,TRBV5-1,TRBD2,TGCGCCAGCAGCTTGGAGCTTTGGGCATCCGGACTAGCGGGGGGGCTGGGTACGCAGTATTTT,CASSLELWASGLAGGLGTQYF
many,TRBJ2-2,TRBV6-5,TRBD2,TGTGCCAGCAGTTACGGGGGAGGGATTGGCACCGGGGAGCTGTTTTTT,CASSYGGGIGTGELFF
many,TRBJ2-5,TRBV20-1,TRBD2,TGCAGTGCTAGATCTAGCGGGACCCAAGAGACCCAGTACTTC,CSARSSGTQETQYF
many,TRBJ2-2,TRBV11-3,TRBD1,TGTGCCAGCAGCGGGTCGGGACAGCAGGACACCGGGGAGCTGTTTTTT,CASSGSGQQDTGELFF
many,TRBJ2-4,TRBV2,TRBD2,TGTGCCAACAGCGCGGGGGGGCCGGCCAAAAACATTCAGTACTTC,CANSAGGPAKNIQYF
many,TRBJ2-1,TRBV2,TRBD1,TGTGCCAGCAGTCCCGGGACAGGGGGCTTGGGGAATGAGCAGTTCTTC,CASSPGTGGLGNEQFF
-,TRBJ1-2,TRBV28,-,TGTGCCAGCAGTTTATATGCCCCCGGGGAGGCGGCCTATGGCCACACCTTC,CASSLYAPGEAAYGHTF
many,TRBJ2-3,TRBV19,TRBD1,TGTGCCAGTAGTAGCGACAGGGTGTCTGATACGCAGTATTTT,CASSSDRVSDTQYF
many,TRBJ1-1,TRBV2,TRBD1,TGTGCCAGCAGTACGACAGGGGGTAGAGCTTTCTTT,CASSTTGGRAFF
many,TRBJ1-2,TRBV12-3/TRBV12-4,TRBD1,TGTGCCAGCAGTTCCTTTCGGGACAGGGGTTTGGGAGGCTACACCTTC,CASSSFRDRGLGGYTF
-,TRBJ2-1,TRBV7-3,-,TGTGCCAGCAGCTTACAGGGAGGCCCACCTGACAATGAGCAGTTCTTC,CASSLQGGPPDNEQFF
many,TRBJ2-1,TRBV11-3,-,TGTGCCAGCAGCTTAGGCCCAGACTACAATGAGCAGTTCTTC,CASSLGPDYNEQFF
many,TRBJ1-2,TRBV28,-,TGTGCCAGCGGCGTAATAGGAAACTATGGCTACACCTTC,CASGVIGNYGYTF
many,TRBJ2-1,TRBV20-1,-,TGCAGTGCTAGAGATCCCCAATTCGAGAACAATGAGCAGTTCTTC,CSARDPQFENNEQFF
-,TRBJ2-7,TRBV5-6,-,TGTGCCAGCAGCCGGCGGAGGGTTCGCGACGAGCAGTACTTC,CASSRRRVRDEQYF
-,TRBJ1-2,TRBV20-1,-,TGCAGTGCTGGTAGGGGCACTGATGGCTACACCTTC,CSAGRGTDGYTF
few,TRBJ1-2,TRBV20-1,-,TGCAGTGCTAGAGTAACAGACTTCTATGGCTACACCTTC,CSARVTDFYGYTF
-,TRBJ1-3,TRBV5-1,-,TGCGCCAGCAGCTTTGGATCCGGCTCTGGAAACACCATATATTTT,CASSFGSGSGNTIYF
many,TRBJ2-7,TRBV20-1,TRBD1,TGCAGTGCTAGAGGGTTGGACAGGGGCGTTTTAGACGAGCAGTACTTC,CSARGLDRGVLDEQYF
-,TRBJ2-2,TRBV6-1,-,TGTGCCAGCAGTCTACCGGGCTTGGGGGGCACGAACACCGGGAAGCTGTTTTTT,CASSLPGLGGTNTGKLFF
many,TRBJ2-3,TRBV10-3,-,TGTGCCATCAGTGGGCCCACGGAGAACGGGGACACTAGCACAGATACGCAGTATTTT,CAISGPTENGDTSTDTQYF
many,TRBJ2-7,TRBV2,-,TGTGCCAGCAGTGAAATGAGGGGCCGCTCCTACGAGCAGTACTTC,CASSEMRGRSYEQYF
-,TRBJ1-1,TRBV4-1,TRBD1,TGCGCCAGCAGCCCTATACAAGTAACAGGGGTGCCTTTTGCTTTCTTT,CASSPIQVTGVPFAFF
many,TRBJ2-3,TRBV10-2,TRBD1,TGCGCCAGCAGTGACAGGGGGCAGATTGGCACAGATACGCAGTATTTT,CASSDRGQIGTDTQYF
many,TRBJ2-1,TRBV12-3/TRBV12-4,TRBD2,TGTGCCAGCAGTGGTGGCGGGACTAGCGGGGGAAATGAGCAGTTCTTC,CASSGGGTSGGNEQFF
many,TRBJ2-7,TRBV12-3/TRBV12-4,-,TGTGCCAGCAGTCTGAACACACAGAGGGCTCGGTCCTACGAGCAGTACTTC,CASSLNTQRARSYEQYF
once,TRBJ2-3,TRBV11-3,TRBD2,TGTGCCAGCAGCTTACTAGCGGCCCTAGGGGCAGATACGCAGTATTTT,CASSLLAALGADTQYF
few,TRBJ1-5,TRBV4-1,-,TGCGCCAGCAGCCAAGGGCCGAATAGCAATCAGCCCCAGCATTTT,CASSQGPNSNQPQHF
-,TRBJ1-5,TRBV2,-,TGTGCCAGCAGTGAACCCAGCTGGGGAAGGGGCAATCAGCCCCAGCATTTT,CASSEPSWGRGNQPQHF
-,TRBJ1-1,TRBV12-3/TRBV12-4,-,TGTGCCAGCAGTCCCGAGTGGAACACTGAAGCTTTCTTT,CASSPEWNTEAFF
few,TRBJ2-5,TRBV5-1,TRBD1,TGCGCCAGCAGCCCGACAGGGGTAAGGACCCAGTACTTC,CASSPTGVRTQYF
many,TRBJ1-1,TRBV27,TRBD1,TGTGCCAGCAGCGTGACAGGGGGAAACACTGAAGCTTTCTTT,CASSVTGGNTEAFF
few,TRBJ2-2,TRBV19,-,TGTGCCAGTAGCCCCGGTTCAGGGTCCGGGGAGCTGTTTTTT,CASSPGSGSGELFF
many,TRBJ2-1,TRBV10-3,TRBD2,TGTGCCATCAGTGTTCTGGCGAGCGGGAGGGGGAATGAGCAGTTCTTC,CAISVLASGRGNEQFF
few,TRBJ2-7,TRBV6-1,TRBD2,TGTGCCAGCAGAAATAGCGGGGGGCTTTTCGAGCAGTACTTC,CASRNSGGLFEQYF
many,TRBJ2-3,TRBV6-2/TRBV6-3,-,TGTGCCAGCAGCCCATACCCCGAAGGACCCAATACGCAGTATTTT,CASSPYPEGPNTQYF
many,TRBJ2-2,TRBV27,-,TGTGCCAGCAGAGACACGAACACCGGGGAGCTGTTTTTT,CASRDTNTGELFF
many,TRBJ1-2,TRBV6-5,-,TGTGCCAGCAGTTACTCGCGCGAGGAGGGCTACACCTTC,CASSYSREEGYTF
many,TRBJ2-7,TRBV4-1,-,TGCGCCAGCAGCACTACACTAGTTTCCTACGAGCAGTACTTC,CASSTTLVSYEQYF
few,TRBJ2-7,TRBV24-1,-,TGTGCCACCAGTGATGCCACCGGGTCCCCCTACGAGCAGTACTTC,CATSDATGSPYEQYF
many,TRBJ1-2,TRBV2,-,TGTGCCAGCAGTGAATTAAAGACATACGGTTTCTATGGCTACACCTTC,CASSELKTYGFYGYTF
many,TRBJ2-3,TRBV2,-,TGTGCCAGCAGTCTAGCGACTAGCACAGATACGCAGTATTTT,CASSLATSTDTQYF